A single sample gave rise to the 3 T cell receptor beta chains below, sequenced in a study of T-cell reconstitution after alpha-beta-depleted transplantation in children. During its preparation, the TCRbeta library received unique molecular identifiers. TCRdb reanalysed the PCR reads using MiXCR and keeps one entry per CDR3 protein. The profile covers over 550,000 distinct CDR3 sequences, with 8% to 11% appearing a single time and less than 5% taken by the ten largest. The sequences come from PBMCs from the stem cell graft donor, collected from the stem cell graft. The receptors were sampled from a human donor who donated a stem cell graft to a child with acute myeloid leukemia.

This clonotype was detected a few times. The CDR3 DNA reads as TGTGCCAGCAGGGTGGCGGGCTTCACCTACGAGCAGTACTTC. It codes for CASRVAGFTYEQYF. This chain joins TRBV28 and TRBJ2-7; TRBD2 might be the D (5 bases). Trimming left V 6 bases short and J 2 bases short, with 14 bases between. The CDR3 runs to 14 residues. CDR1 and CDR2 (germline): MDHEN, SYDVKM.

This clonotype was picked up many times. The chain links TRBV5-1 to TRBJ2-1; tentative D call: TRBD2 (6 bases). Germline V lookup: CDR1 SGHRS, CDR2 YFSETQ. Trimming pared 0 bases from V and 5 bases from J, leaving 9 bases between. The CDR3 covers 14 residues. The CDR3, as DNA: TGCGCCAGCAGCTTGGACGGAGGGAACAATGAGCAGTTCTTC. Translated, it gives CASSLDGGNNEQFF.

This clonotype was observed a handful of times. The V call is TRBV4-2, the J call TRBJ2-2; 9 nucleotides match TRBD1. The CDR3 runs 14 residues. The ends lost 5 bases at V and 3 bases at J; junction bases unmatched: 1. CDR1 and CDR2 from the germline V gene are LGHNA and YNFKEQ. In DNA form, the CDR3 reads TGTGCCAGCAGCGGGACAGGGCACACCGGGGAGCTGTTTTTT. Translated, it gives CASSGTGHTGELFF.